The 27 T cell receptor beta chains below all came from one sample that was sequenced in a study of blood T cell repertoires in COVID-19. The method was immunoSEQ multiplex PCR; TCRdb's version includes in-frame clones alone and lacks a portion of them. The repertoire holds nearly 110,000 clones, with more than 70% as singletons. Material for sequencing was peripheral blood. The receptors derive from a man aged 45-60 years with active or convalescent COVID-19.

The chain couples TRBV1 to TRBJ1-1; TRBD1 reflects the table's D call only, with no check against the DNA. TRBV1 represents a pseudogene. The CDR3 sequence is 17 residues long. The chain's CDR3 is CTSSHKTPDRNGTEAFF. DNA for the CDR3: TGCACCAGCAGCCATAAAACCCCGGACAGGAATGGCACTGAAGCTTTCTTT.

About this clone: At one end the junction does not follow the germline gene, possibly because of a read error. The rearrangement links TRBV19 to TRBJ2-2; maybe TRBD1 (6 bases). Germline V lookup: CDR1 LNHDA, CDR2 SQIVND (reference sequence). CDR3 length: 13 residues. The CDR3 DNA is TGTGCCAGTAATTCTGGGGACACCAGGGAGCTGTTTTTT. Its translation is CASNSGDTRELFF.

The genes are TRBV9 and TRBJ2-3, with D perhaps matching TRBD2 (6 bases). Trimming took 4 bases from V and 2 from J, leaving 11 bases between them. The CDR3 length is 14 residues. From germline, CDR1 is SGDLS and CDR2 YYNGEE. The CDR3 here is CASSMGLNTDTQYF. CDR3 DNA sequence: TGTGCCAGCAGCATGGGACTTAACACAGATACGCAGTATTTT.

This clone was observed a single time. The rearrangement links TRBV18 to TRBJ1-6, with a tentative D call TRBD1 (6 bases). From germline, CDR1 is KGHSH and CDR2 LQKENI. The CDR3 consists of 15 residues. Trimming stripped 4 bases from V and 7 bases from J, with 14 bases between. The CDR3 is CASSLQAGENSPLHF. The CDR3 coding sequence is TGTGCCAGCTCACTTCAAGCAGGGGAAAATTCACCCCTCCACTTT.

This chain connects TRBV2 to TRBJ1-3; D is possibly TRBD1 (5 bases). This CDR3 has 13 residues. Trimming pared 7 bases from V and 0 bases from J, leaving 7 bases between. Germline V gene sequence: CDR1 SNHLY, CDR2 FYNNEI. The CDR3 coding sequence is TGTGCCAGCAAGGGGTACTCTGGAAACACCATATATTTT. It encodes CASKGYSGNTIYF.

The V gene is TRBV6-1, the J gene TRBJ2-7, with a possible D match to TRBD2 (6 bases). Germline loops: CDR1 MNHNS, CDR2 SASEGT. Between the trimmed V and J ends, which lost 3 bases and 2 bases, there was a span of 14 bases. The CDR3 consists of 15 residues. Written as DNA, the CDR3 is TGTGCCAGCAGTGACCCGGTGTCTAGCGCCTACGAGCAGTACTTC. Protein: CASSDPVSSAYEQYF.

The genes are TRBV5-6 and TRBJ1-1; no definite D call. CDR3 length equals 15 residues. The germline V gene encodes CDR1 SGHDT and CDR2 YYEEEE. V was pared by 0 bases and J by 0 bases, with 9 bases between. The CDR3 protein is CASSLERELNTEAFF. In DNA, the CDR3 is TGTGCCAGCAGCTTGGAACGGGAATTGAACACTGAAGCTTTCTTT.

The gene calls are TRBV9 and TRBJ2-7; tentative D call: TRBD2 (7 bases). Germline lookup yields CDR1 SGDLS and CDR2 YYNGEE. Trimming left V 1 base short and J 0 bases short, with 11 bases between. CDR3 size: 15 residues. The DNA of the CDR3 is TGTGCCAGCAGCGTAAGCGGGACAAGCTCCTACGAGCAGTACTTC. Translating it yields CASSVSGTSSYEQYF.

In this sample, this clone turned up once. The chain joins TRBV11-2 to TRBJ1-3; D remains unclear. The germline V and J ends were trimmed by 3 bases and 2 bases, with 8 bases remaining between them. CDR1 is SGHAT, CDR2 FQNNGV, per germline. The CDR3 consists of 14 residues. The CDR3 is CASSFGAAGNTIYF. DNA for the CDR3: TGTGCCAGCAGCTTTGGTGCAGCTGGAAACACCATATATTTT.

The V gene is TRBV6-1, the J gene TRBJ2-7; possible D gene TRBD2, 5 bases. This CDR3 contains 15 residues. Trimming pared 0 bases from V and 2 bases from J, leaving 11 bases between. Germline values: CDR1 MNHNS, CDR2 SASEGT. CDR3 region: CASSEARAGPYEQYF. CDR3 in DNA: TGTGCCAGCAGTGAAGCGCGGGCGGGTCCCTACGAGCAGTACTTC.

The chain couples TRBV18 to TRBJ1-4; TRBD1 is a possible D gene (6 bases). Trimming took off 6 bases at V and 2 bases at J, with 13 bases between the two ends. CDR1 and CDR2 from the germline V gene are KGHSH and LQKENI. CDR3 length: 15 residues. The CDR3: CASSRQDGTNEKLFF. The CDR3 DNA follows: TGTGCCAGCTCCCGACAGGACGGGACTAATGAAAAACTGTTTTTT.

The chain combines TRBV6-5 with TRBJ2-1; 7 nucleotides match TRBD1. The CDR3 runs to 14 residues. V was clipped by 4 bases and J by 7 bases; unmatched bases: 7. Germline CDR1 reads MNHEY; CDR2 reads SVGAGI. CDR3 nucleotide sequence: TGTGCCAGCAGTTGGAAGCCGACAGGGAATGAGCAGTTCTTC. Translation: CASSWKPTGNEQFF.

The genes are TRBV29-1 and TRBJ2-4; D possibly corresponds to TRBD1 (5 bases). From germline, CDR1 is SQVTM and CDR2 ANQGSEA. This CDR3 is 14 amino acids long. With 3 bases removed from V and 10 bases from J, the gap between germline ends came to 19 bases. The CDR3 loop is CSVEAPETGLIQYF. CDR3 nucleotide sequence: TGCAGCGTTGAGGCGCCGGAAACAGGTCTTATTCAGTACTTC.

The chain uses TRBV9 and TRBJ1-6; maybe TRBD1 (6 bases). Germline CDR1 SGDLS, CDR2 YYNGEE. The ends were cut back, 0 bases at V and 4 bases at J, with 14 bases in the middle. This CDR3 has 17 amino acids. This CDR3 reads CASSVEARTAYNSPLHF. The CDR3 nucleotides are TGTGCCAGCAGCGTAGAGGCGAGGACAGCTTATAATTCACCCCTCCACTTT.

The chain couples TRBV7-2 to TRBJ2-7; 7 bases are a match to TRBD2. V lost 2 bases, J lost 3 bases, and 10 bases stayed unmatched. The germline gives CDR1 SGHTA, CDR2 FQGNSA. The CDR3 extends over 16 amino acids. CDR3 region: CASSLTLTSWSYEQYF. CDR3 sequence (DNA): TGTGCCAGCAGCTTAACCTTGACTAGCTGGAGCTACGAGCAGTACTTC.

This clone was seen a handful of times. The chain is built from TRBV13 and TRBJ1-2; D might be TRBD1 (5 bases). With 3 bases removed from V and 2 bases from J, the gap between germline ends came to 10 bases. Per the germline V gene, CDR1 is PRHDT and CDR2 is FYEKMQ (reference sequence). The CDR3 has 14 amino acids. This chain's CDR3 is CASSFSGENYGYTF. The CDR3, as DNA: TGTGCCAGCAGCTTTTCGGGGGAAAACTATGGCTACACCTTC.

The chain combines TRBV4-3 with TRBJ1-5; perhaps TRBD1 as D (5 bases). This CDR3 has 18 residues. The germline gives CDR1 LGHNA, CDR2 YSLEER. The germline V and J ends were trimmed by 0 bases and 0 bases, with 15 bases remaining between them. CDR3 nucleotides: TGCGCCAGCAGCCAAGATATTCCGACAGTAGATAGCAATCAGCCCCAGCATTTT. This gives the protein CASSQDIPTVDSNQPQHF.

The chain combines TRBV13 with TRBJ2-2; 12 nucleotides align to TRBD2. Germline loops: CDR1 PRHDT, CDR2 FYEKMQ (reference sequence). CDR3 length: 16 residues. With 4 bases clipped from V and 5 bases from J, the junction kept 5 bases outside the gene matches. Here the CDR3 reads CASSSPSGRGTGELFF. CDR3 coding DNA: TGTGCCAGCAGCTCCCCTAGCGGGAGGGGAACCGGGGAGCTGTTTTTT.

The chain combines TRBV7-2 with TRBJ1-1, with D possibly matching TRBD1 (5 bases). V was trimmed by 0 bases and J by 3 bases, leaving 8 bases between them. The CDR3 has 14 amino acids. Germline V lookup: CDR1 SGHTA, CDR2 FQGNSA. The CDR3 loop reads CASSLAARDTEAFF. In DNA form, the CDR3 reads TGTGCCAGCAGCTTAGCGGCCAGGGACACTGAAGCTTTCTTT.

This clone was recorded once. The rearrangement links TRBV7-2 to TRBJ2-7, with D hard to call. The V end was cut by 0 bases, the J end by 6 bases, with 12 bases between. CDR1 and CDR2 (germline): SGHTA, FQGNSA. The CDR3 has 14 residues. The CDR3 sequence: CASSLARFVREQYF. The CDR3 DNA follows: TGTGCCAGCAGCTTAGCCCGGTTTGTTCGCGAGCAGTACTTC.

Of note for this clone: A read error may produce the germline difference seen at one junction end. Written as DNA, the CDR3 is TGTGCCAGCAGCTTAGTGGCTAGCGGGGCCTATGAGCAGTACTTC. Its translation is CASSLVASGAYEQYF. The chain uses TRBV7-2 and TRBJ2-7; 9 bases map to TRBD2. Germline loops: CDR1 SGHTA, CDR2 FQGNSA. CDR3 length: 15 residues.

The rearrangement uses TRBV7-9 and TRBJ2-7; tentative D call: TRBD1 (6 bases). The V and J ends lost 5 bases and 1 base respectively, with 12 bases between them. Per germline, CDR1 SEHNR and CDR2 FQNEAQ (reference sequence). The CDR3 covers 14 residues. The CDR3 loop reads CASSRTVRSYEQYF. The CDR3, as DNA: TGTGCCAGCAGCCGGACAGTTAGATCCTACGAGCAGTACTTC.

The chain has TRBV3-1 (or the pseudogene TRBV3-2) and TRBJ2-1; 9 positions match TRBD2. Germline V gene sequence: CDR1 LGHDT, CDR2 YNNKEL (reference sequence). J was trimmed by 10 bases and V by 3 bases; bases with no gene match: 7. CDR3 length equals 14 residues. In DNA form, the CDR3 reads TGTGCCAGCAGCCATAGTAGCGGGAGAGTAGAGCAGTTCTTC. Translated, it gives CASSHSSGRVEQFF.

The rearrangement joins TRBV11-2 to TRBJ2-5, with 7 bases aligning to TRBD2. Germline V CDR1 and CDR2: SGHAT, FQNNGV. The CDR3 contains 19 residues. The ends lost 6 bases at V and 0 bases at J; junction bases unmatched: 19. The CDR3 region is CASRPDGTNKQPYQETQYF. CDR3 coding DNA: TGTGCCAGCAGACCAGACGGGACTAATAAACAGCCGTACCAAGAGACCCAGTACTTC.

The chain employs TRBV2 and TRBJ2-7; 14 bases align to TRBD2. V dropped 6 bases and J dropped 3; count of bases not matched to a gene: 1. The CDR3 is 14 residues long. Germline V gene data show CDR1 as SNHLY and CDR2 as FYNNEI. This chain's CDR3 is CASRGLAGVYEQYF. For the CDR3, the DNA is TGTGCCAGCAGGGGACTAGCGGGAGTCTACGAGCAGTACTTC.

CDR3 DNA sequence: TGTGCCAGCAGTATGCCCGCGGGGTACAAGACAGATACGCAGTATTTT. Translated: CASSMPAGYKTDTQYF. The V call is TRBV6-4, the J call TRBJ2-3; a weak D match, TRBD2 (6 bases). Trimming cost V 5 bases and J 3 bases, with 18 bases left between them. The CDR3 extends over 16 amino acids. CDR1 is MRHNA and CDR2 is SNTAGT in the germline V gene.

The chain recombines TRBV28 with TRBJ2-2, with 7 bases aligning to TRBD2. The CDR3 has 16 amino acids. Germline lookup yields CDR1 MDHEN and CDR2 SYDVKM. V shed 2 bases, J shed 2 bases, and the junction held 5 bases outside the gene matches. The chain's CDR3 is CASSLVASGNTGELFF. The CDR3 region has the DNA TGTGCCAGCAGTTTAGTGGCTAGCGGAAACACCGGGGAGCTGTTTTTT.